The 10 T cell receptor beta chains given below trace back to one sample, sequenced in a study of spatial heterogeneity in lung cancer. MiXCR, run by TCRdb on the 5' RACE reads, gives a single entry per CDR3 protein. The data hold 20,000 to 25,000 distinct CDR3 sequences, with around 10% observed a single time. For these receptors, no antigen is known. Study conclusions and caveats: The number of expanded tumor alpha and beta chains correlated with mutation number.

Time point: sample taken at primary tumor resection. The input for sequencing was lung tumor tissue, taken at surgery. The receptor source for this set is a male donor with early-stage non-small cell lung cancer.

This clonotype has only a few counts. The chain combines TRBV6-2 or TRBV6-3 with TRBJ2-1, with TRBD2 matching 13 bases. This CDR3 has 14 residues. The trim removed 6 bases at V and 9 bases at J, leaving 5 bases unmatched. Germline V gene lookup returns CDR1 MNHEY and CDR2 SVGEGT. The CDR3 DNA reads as TGTGCCAGCAGCCCTACTAGCGGGAGGGCTGAGCAGTTCTTC. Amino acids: CASSPTSGRAEQFF.

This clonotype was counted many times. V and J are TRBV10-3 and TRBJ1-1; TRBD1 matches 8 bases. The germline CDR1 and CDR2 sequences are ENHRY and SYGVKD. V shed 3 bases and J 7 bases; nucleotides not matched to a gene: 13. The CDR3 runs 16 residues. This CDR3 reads CAISEQRGQGRNEAFF. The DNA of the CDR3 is TGTGCCATCAGTGAACAACGTGGACAGGGCCGTAATGAAGCTTTCTTT.

CDR3 residues: CASSLGQGLTRELFF. CDR3 nucleotide sequence: TGCGCCAGCAGCTTGGGACAGGGCCTGACCCGGGAGCTGTTTTTT. The chain carries TRBV5-1 and TRBJ2-2; 7 positions agree with TRBD1. The germline CDR1 and CDR2 sequences are SGHRS and YFSETQ. The CDR3 spans 15 residues. The trim removed 0 bases at V and 9 bases at J, leaving 8 bases unmatched.

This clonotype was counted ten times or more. The CDR3 here is CASSLGGVNEAFF. The CDR3 bases are TGTGCCAGCAGCTTAGGGGGCGTCAACGAAGCTTTCTTT. This sequence joins TRBV11-2 and TRBJ1-1, with D possibly being TRBD1 (5 bases). Per germline, CDR1 SGHAT and CDR2 FQNNGV. The CDR3 is made up of 13 amino acids. Trimming removed 1 base from V and 8 bases from J, with 11 bases in between. The full variable domain, with the rest looked up from reference TRBV11-2 and TRBJ1-1, is EAGVAQSPRYKIIEKRQSVAFWCNPISGHATLYWYQQILGQGPKLLIQFQNNGVVDDSQLPKDRFSAERLKGVDSTLKIQPAKLEDSAVYLCASSLGGVNEAFFGQGTRLTVV.

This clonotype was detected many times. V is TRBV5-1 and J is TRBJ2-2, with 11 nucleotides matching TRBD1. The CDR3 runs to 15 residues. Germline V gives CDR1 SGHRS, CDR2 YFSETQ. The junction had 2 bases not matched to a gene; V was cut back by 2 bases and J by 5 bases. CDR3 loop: CASSFRDRGTGELFF. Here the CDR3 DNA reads TGCGCCAGCAGCTTCCGGGACAGGGGGACCGGGGAGCTGTTTTTT.

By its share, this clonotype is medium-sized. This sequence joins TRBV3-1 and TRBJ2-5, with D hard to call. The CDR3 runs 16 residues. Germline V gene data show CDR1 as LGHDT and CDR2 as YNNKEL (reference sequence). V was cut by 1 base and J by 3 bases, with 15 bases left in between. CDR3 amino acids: CASSQVAGFEKETQYF. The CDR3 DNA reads TGTGCCAGCAGCCAAGTAGCTGGGTTCGAAAAAGAGACCCAGTACTTC.

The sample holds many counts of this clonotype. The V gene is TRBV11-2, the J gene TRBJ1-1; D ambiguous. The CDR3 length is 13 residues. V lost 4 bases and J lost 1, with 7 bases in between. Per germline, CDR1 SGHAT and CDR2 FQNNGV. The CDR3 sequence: CASSSHRNTEAFF. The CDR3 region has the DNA TGTGCCAGCAGCTCGCATAGGAACACTGAAGCTTTCTTT.

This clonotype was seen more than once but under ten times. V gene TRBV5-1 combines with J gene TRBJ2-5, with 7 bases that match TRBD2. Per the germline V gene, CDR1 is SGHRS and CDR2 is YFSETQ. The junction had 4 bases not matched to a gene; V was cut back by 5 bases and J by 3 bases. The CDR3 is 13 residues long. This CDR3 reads CASSFLAEETQYF. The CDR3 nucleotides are TGCGCCAGCAGTTTCCTAGCGGAAGAGACCCAGTACTTC. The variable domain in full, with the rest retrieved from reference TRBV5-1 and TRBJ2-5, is KAGVTQTPRYLIKTRGQQVTLSCSPISGHRSVSWYQQTPGQGLQFLFEYFSETQRNKGNFPGRFSGRQFSNSRSEMNVSTLELGDSALYLCASSFLAEETQYFGPGTRLLVL.

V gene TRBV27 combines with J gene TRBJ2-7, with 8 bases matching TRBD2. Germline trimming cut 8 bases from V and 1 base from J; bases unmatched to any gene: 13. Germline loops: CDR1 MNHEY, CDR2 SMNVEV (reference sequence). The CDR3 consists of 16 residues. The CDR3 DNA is TGTGCCAGCGGGGGAATCAGGACTAGCAGATCCTACGAGCAGTACTTC. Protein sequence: CASGGIRTSRSYEQYF.

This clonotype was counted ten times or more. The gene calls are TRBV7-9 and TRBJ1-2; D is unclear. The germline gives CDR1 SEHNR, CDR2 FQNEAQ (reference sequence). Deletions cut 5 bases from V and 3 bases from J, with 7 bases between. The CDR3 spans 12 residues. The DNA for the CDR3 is TGTGCCAGCAGCCATCAAGACTATGGCTACACCTTC. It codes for CASSHQDYGYTF.